This passage covers 11 T cell receptor beta chains from one sample sequenced in a study of cytomegalovirus exposure and HLA in healthy donors. Primers for the PCR totalled 60 Vbeta and 13 Jbeta. Clones were read by immunoSEQ multiplex PCR, and TCRdb kept only the in-frame ones, dropping some. The table includes roughly 150,000 clones, 85% detected once. The sequenced material came from PBMCs. Every receptor here comes from a boy younger than 10 in good health and CMV-seronegative.

The gene calls are TRBV21-1 and TRBJ2-7; TRBD2 was called by the table and not checked on the DNA. TRBV21-1 is noted as a pseudogene. The CDR3 covers 18 residues. For the CDR3, the DNA is TGTGCCAGCAGCAAAAATAGAGGGACGGGAGGGCCCATGTACGAGCAGTACGTC. Amino acids: CASSKNRGTGGPMYEQYV.

The chain carries TRBV7-9 and TRBJ1-2, with 9 bases that match TRBD1. CDR1 is SEHNR, CDR2 FQNEAQ, per germline (reference sequence). V trimming: 5 bases; J trimming: 8 bases; junction bases outside the gene matches: 9. The CDR3 runs to 14 residues. This CDR3 reads CASSLTGQGNGYTF. The CDR3 coding sequence is TGTGCCAGCAGCCTTACGGGACAGGGCAACGGCTACACCTTC.

J is TRBJ2-1 and V is TRBV19; D ambiguous. Trimming took 4 bases from V and 11 from J, leaving 9 bases between them. The CDR3 length is 11 residues. The germline CDR1 and CDR2 sequences are LNHDA and SQIVND (reference sequence). CDR3 protein: CASSTPTQQFF. Written as DNA, the CDR3 is TGTGCCAGTAGTACTCCAACACAGCAGTTCTTC.

The rearrangement joins TRBV19 to TRBJ2-2; 9 bases map to TRBD2. Germline trimming cut 4 bases from V and 3 bases from J; bases unmatched to any gene: 0. Germline V gene lookup returns CDR1 LNHDA and CDR2 SQIVND (reference sequence). CDR3 length: 14 amino acids. In nucleotides, the CDR3 is TGTGCCAGTAGTAGCGGGGGGGACACCGGGGAGCTGTTTTTT. Protein sequence: CASSSGGDTGELFF.

In this sample, this clone turned up once. The V gene is TRBV6-5, the J gene TRBJ2-3, with TRBD2 matching over 8 bases. J lost 5 bases, V lost 2 bases, and 3 bases had no gene match. Germline lookup yields CDR1 MNHEY and CDR2 SVGAGI. The CDR3 totals 14 residues. This chain's CDR3 is CASSYRGGKDTQYF. CDR3 DNA: TGTGCCAGCAGTTACCGGGGGGGCAAAGATACGCAGTATTTT.

V is TRBV6-5 and J is TRBJ2-7; the match to TRBD2 covers 10 bases. CDR3 length: 15 residues. In germline, CDR1 is MNHEY, CDR2 SVGAGI. J lost 3 bases, V lost 8 bases, and 10 bases had no gene match. The CDR3 sequence: CASEGGTSENYEQYV. In nucleotides, the CDR3 is TGTGCCAGCGAAGGAGGGACTAGCGAGAACTACGAGCAGTACGTC.

This chain joins TRBV10-3 and TRBJ2-2, with 11 positions matching TRBD2. The CDR3 runs to 16 residues. The germline V gene encodes CDR1 ENHRY and CDR2 SYGVKD. J gave up 4 bases and V 7 bases, and 8 bases lay outside the gene matches. The CDR3, as DNA: TGTGCCATCACAGGTAGCGGGGGGGCCAGCACCGGGGAGCTGTTTTTT. This translates into CAITGSGGASTGELFF.

The CDR3 DNA reads TGTGCCACTTCCCGGACACCCATCGGCCATCAGCCCCAGCATTTT. Residues: CATSRTPIGHQPQHF. This chain joins TRBV6-5 and TRBJ1-5, with D tentatively TRBD1 (5 bases). Trimming cost V 10 bases and J 5 bases, with 21 bases left between them. The V gene's germline CDR1 is MNHEY and CDR2 SVGAGI. The CDR3 sequence is 15 residues long.

V usage is TRBV21-1 and J usage is TRBJ2-7; the table gives TRBD1 as D, unverified against the DNA. TRBV21-1 constitutes a pseudogene. The CDR3 length is 15 residues. The CDR3 nucleotides are TGTGCCAGCATTCTCGAGGAGGGGGCCTCCTACGAGCAGTACGTC. Translation gives CASILEEGASYEQYV.

This rearrangement joins TRBV28 to TRBJ2-6, with D tentatively TRBD1 (6 bases). Trimming took off 3 bases at V and 6 bases at J, with 12 bases between the two ends. The CDR3 runs to 15 residues. The germline V gene encodes CDR1 MDHEN and CDR2 SYDVKM. CDR3 amino acids: CASSFGAGEANVLTF. The CDR3 nucleotides read TGTGCCAGCAGTTTCGGAGCAGGGGAGGCCAACGTCCTGACTTTC.

The chain employs TRBV2 and TRBJ1-1; 8 bases fit TRBD1. V dropped 6 bases and J dropped 0; count of bases not matched to a gene: 6. This CDR3 comprises 15 residues. The V gene's germline CDR1 is SNHLY and CDR2 FYNNEI. CDR3 sequence: CASRESGGLNTEAFF. The CDR3 region has the DNA TGTGCCAGCAGGGAATCAGGGGGCCTGAACACTGAAGCTTTCTTT.